These 27 T cell receptor beta chains originate from one sample sequenced in a study of cytomegalovirus exposure and HLA in healthy donors. The PCR made use of 60 Vbeta and 13 Jbeta primers. Method: immunoSEQ multiplex PCR; TCRdb's copy keeps in-frame clones and lacks some. Of around 150,000 clones listed, approximately 86% are singletons. Sequenced material: PBMCs. All receptors come from a woman between 18 and 29 years old in good health and CMV-seronegative.

The chain links TRBV4-1 to TRBJ2-1, with 14 bases fitting TRBD2. V was clipped by 2 bases and J by 9 bases; unmatched bases: 9. Per germline, CDR1 MGHRA and CDR2 YSYEKL. The length of the CDR3 is 17 residues. In DNA form, the CDR3 reads TGCGCCAGCAGCCAATCAGCCGGGACTAGCGGGAGAAGTGAGCAGTTCTTC. Protein: CASSQSAGTSGRSEQFF.

This chain uses TRBV5-1 with TRBJ2-7, with D possibly matching TRBD2 (5 bases). Per the germline V gene, CDR1 is SGHRS and CDR2 is YFSETQ. V was trimmed by 3 bases and J by 2 bases, leaving 12 bases between them. The CDR3 runs 14 residues. The CDR3 protein is CASSSSGMTYEQYF. CDR3 nucleotide sequence: TGCGCCAGCAGCTCAAGCGGTATGACCTACGAGCAGTACTTC.

This chain connects TRBV5-8 to TRBJ1-2, with D possibly being TRBD1 (5 bases). The CDR3 extends over 14 amino acids. The germline V and J ends were trimmed by 3 bases and 4 bases, with 13 bases remaining between them. Germline CDR1 is SGHTS and CDR2 is YDEGEE. The chain's CDR3 is CASSWRTLIYGYTF. CDR3 DNA sequence: TGTGCCAGCAGCTGGCGGACATTAATCTATGGCTACACCTTC.

This sequence joins TRBV11-2 and TRBJ2-7; 7 nucleotides align to TRBD1. CDR1 is SGHAT, CDR2 FQNNGV, per germline. The CDR3 is made up of 13 amino acids. J was trimmed by 5 bases and V by 1 base; bases with no gene match: 2. CDR3 in amino acids: CASSLAGQHEQYF. The CDR3 DNA reads as TGTGCCAGCAGCTTAGCGGGACAGCACGAGCAGTACTTC.

This chain connects TRBV27 to TRBJ1-2, with D unresolved. The CDR3 runs to 14 residues. V was shortened by 8 bases and J by 4 bases, with 17 bases between the two germline ends. CDR1 and CDR2 (germline): MNHEY, SMNVEV (reference sequence). The CDR3 loop is CASRPRQSGYGYTF. The CDR3 bases are TGTGCCAGCCGCCCCAGGCAATCTGGCTATGGCTACACCTTC.

The chain links TRBV6-5 to TRBJ1-1; the match to TRBD1 covers 7 bases. CDR3 length equals 15 residues. J was trimmed by 4 bases and V by 6 bases; bases with no gene match: 11. The V gene's germline CDR1 is MNHEY and CDR2 SVGAGI. The CDR3 DNA is TGTGCCAGCAGCACCCAGGGGGGAGTGGTCACTGAAGCTTTCTTT. Residues: CASSTQGGVVTEAFF.

J is TRBJ2-5 and V is TRBV6-5, with D uncertain. The V end lost 10 bases, the J end lost 4 bases, and 16 bases lay between the germline ends. The CDR3 covers 13 residues. Germline V CDR1 and CDR2: MNHEY, SVGAGI. The CDR3 bases are TGTGCCACTGTGACTCCCGTAGGAGAGACCCAGTACTTC. Its translation: CATVTPVGETQYF.

J is TRBJ1-2 and V is TRBV27; TRBD1 agrees at 7 bases. V lost 9 bases to trimming and J lost 0 bases; unmatched junction nucleotides: 7. The length of the CDR3 is 14 residues. Germline V CDR1 and CDR2: MNHEY, SMNVEV (reference sequence). The CDR3 DNA is TGTGCCAGTACAGGGGCGTCAGCTAACTATGGCTACACCTTC. It codes for CASTGASANYGYTF.

The genes are TRBV10-1 and TRBJ2-1; a weak D match, TRBD2 (5 bases). There are 15 residues in the CDR3. Germline V gene lookup returns CDR1 WNHNN and CDR2 SYGVQD (reference sequence). The V end was cut by 5 bases, the J end by 2 bases, with 13 bases between. The CDR3 DNA follows: TGCGCCAGCAGTACCCGAGAGGGAGCCTACAATGAGCAGTTCTTC. As protein: CASSTREGAYNEQFF.

This clone was detected only once. The chain is built from TRBV19 and TRBJ2-5, with 14 bases identical to TRBD2. The CDR3 is made up of 18 amino acids. V trimming: 2 bases; J trimming: 1 base; junction bases outside the gene matches: 6. The germline V gene has CDR1 LNHDA and CDR2 SQIVND (reference sequence). CDR3 sequence (DNA): TGTGCCAGTAGTATAACGACTAGCGGGAGGGGCTCCCAAGAGACCCAGTACTTC. Translated: CASSITTSGRGSQETQYF. The entire variable domain, with the rest obtained from reference TRBV19 and TRBJ2-5, is as follows: DGGITQSPKYLFRKEGQNVTLSCEQNLNHDAMYWYRQDPGQGLRLIYYSQIVNDFQKGDIAEGYSVSREKKESFPLTVTSAQKNPTAFYLCASSITTSGRGSQETQYFGPGTRLLVL.

The genes are TRBV19 and TRBJ2-7, with 13 bases lining up with TRBD2. The CDR3 length is 15 residues. The germline gives CDR1 LNHDA, CDR2 SQIVND (reference sequence). V lost 9 bases and J lost 0; bases outside the gene matches: 5. The CDR3 is CASAGLAGDSYEQYF. CDR3 nucleotide sequence: TGTGCCAGCGCAGGACTAGCGGGGGACTCCTACGAGCAGTACTTC. The variable domain in full, with the rest retrieved from reference TRBV19 and TRBJ2-7, is DGGITQSPKYLFRKEGQNVTLSCEQNLNHDAMYWYRQDPGQGLRLIYYSQIVNDFQKGDIAEGYSVSREKKESFPLTVTSAQKNPTAFYLCASAGLAGDSYEQYFGPGTRLTVT.

The chain uses TRBV29-1 and TRBJ1-5; tentative D call: TRBD1 (5 bases). CDR3 length: 14 amino acids. Trimming took off 3 bases at V and 1 base at J, with 10 bases between the two ends. CDR1 and CDR2 (germline): SQVTM, ANQGSEA. The DNA for the CDR3 is TGCAGCGTTGATTGTCGGGGGAGCAATCAGCCCCAGCATTTT. It is translated as CSVDCRGSNQPQHF.

This chain connects TRBV2 to TRBJ2-1, with 7 bases identical to TRBD1. CDR3 length: 15 amino acids. CDR1 and CDR2 from the germline V gene are SNHLY and FYNNEI. The V and J ends lost 8 bases and 9 bases, in that order; junction bases with no gene match: 16. CDR3 region: CASADEGASLGEQFF. CDR3 nucleotide sequence: TGTGCCAGCGCTGACGAGGGGGCTAGCTTGGGTGAGCAGTTCTTC.

A few counts support this clone. The rearrangement links TRBV6-6 to TRBJ2-7; D possibly corresponds to TRBD1 (5 bases). The CDR3 is 15 residues long. Between the trimmed V and J ends, which lost 0 bases and 0 bases, there was a span of 9 bases. The germline gives CDR1 MNHNY, CDR2 SVGAGI (reference sequence). The CDR3 here is CASSYSGDSSYEQYF. CDR3 in DNA: TGTGCCAGCAGTTACTCGGGCGACAGCTCCTACGAGCAGTACTTC.

The chain joins TRBV9 to TRBJ2-2; 7 nucleotides line up with TRBD1. The CDR3 runs to 17 residues. J lost 2 bases, V lost 0 bases, and 7 bases had no gene match. Germline V lookup: CDR1 SGDLS, CDR2 YYNGEE. CDR3 loop: CASSVGGRGLNTGELFF. Here the CDR3 DNA reads TGTGCCAGCAGCGTAGGAGGAAGGGGGCTAAACACCGGGGAGCTGTTTTTT.

V and J are TRBV27 and TRBJ1-5, with 7 positions matching TRBD1. The CDR3 consists of 14 residues. Germline V gene lookup returns CDR1 MNHEY and CDR2 SMNVEV (reference sequence). Unmatched junction bases numbered 5, after V lost 5 bases and J lost 4 bases. The CDR3 region has the DNA TGTGCCAGCAGTGCTGACAGGGTAAATCAGCCCCAGCATTTT. Residues: CASSADRVNQPQHF.

The V gene is TRBV28, the J gene TRBJ1-2; D is undetermined. Germline values: CDR1 MDHEN, CDR2 SYDVKM. The V end was cut by 7 bases, the J end by 6 bases, with 15 bases between. The CDR3 contains 13 residues. CDR3 loop: CASIYTGGHGYTF. CDR3 sequence (DNA): TGTGCCAGCATATATACCGGAGGGCATGGCTACACCTTC.

The chain has TRBV7-6 and TRBJ1-5; D remains unclear. Trimming took 5 bases from V and 6 from J, leaving 17 bases between them. CDR3 size: 15 residues. Germline V gene data show CDR1 as SGHVS and CDR2 as FNYEAQ. The CDR3 sequence: CASSPDALNSQPQHF. The CDR3 coding sequence is TGTGCCAGCAGCCCCGACGCGCTGAACAGTCAGCCCCAGCATTTT.

The chain joins TRBV30 to TRBJ2-1; 8 bases fit TRBD1. The CDR3 extends over 15 amino acids. Looked up from germline, CDR1 is GTSNPN and CDR2 is SVGIG (reference sequence). V was clipped by 5 bases and J by 3 bases; unmatched bases: 9. The CDR3 loop reads CAWVSGTGRYNEQFF. The CDR3 nucleotides read TGTGCCTGGGTATCCGGGACAGGCCGCTACAATGAGCAGTTCTTC.

The chain joins TRBV12-5 to TRBJ2-7; a weak D match, TRBD2 (5 bases). The V and J ends lost 2 bases and 5 bases respectively, with 7 bases between them. The CDR3 extends over 12 amino acids. Germline V gene lookup returns CDR1 LGHNT and CDR2 FRNRAP. The CDR3 loop is CASGLRRDEQYF. The CDR3 nucleotides read TGTGCTAGTGGTTTGAGGCGGGACGAGCAGTACTTC.

V and J are TRBV30 and TRBJ2-1; TRBD2 might be the D (5 bases). The CDR3 has 12 amino acids. The V gene lost 3 bases and the J gene lost 8 bases, with 11 bases spanning the gap. Germline V CDR1 and CDR2: GTSNPN, SVGIG (reference sequence). CDR3 sequence reads: CAWRRAMDEQFF. DNA of the CDR3: TGTGCCTGGAGGAGGGCCATGGATGAGCAGTTCTTC.

The chain is built from TRBV18 and TRBJ1-2; 12 bases agree with TRBD1. The V and J ends lost 5 bases and 13 bases, in that order; junction bases with no gene match: 14. The CDR3 runs 15 residues. CDR1 and CDR2 (germline): KGHSH, LQKENI. The CDR3 is CASSSVGTGGQQTTF. In DNA form, the CDR3 reads TGTGCCAGCTCATCGGTGGGGACAGGGGGCCAGCAGACCACCTTC.

The gene calls are TRBV5-4 and TRBJ2-5; a weak D match, TRBD2 (7 bases). The CDR3 is 14 amino acids. The germline CDR1 and CDR2 sequences are SGHNT and YYREEE (reference sequence). V was cut by 0 bases and J by 5 bases, with 11 bases left in between. The chain's CDR3 is CASSLVGGAETQYF. CDR3 bases: TGTGCCAGCAGCTTGGTAGGGGGGGCCGAGACCCAGTACTTC.

This clone occurred once. This sequence joins TRBV18 and TRBJ2-7, with 8 bases that match TRBD1. V dropped 0 bases and J dropped 6; count of bases not matched to a gene: 1. This CDR3 is built from 13 residues. Germline V gives CDR1 KGHSH, CDR2 LQKENI. The chain's CDR3 is CASSPPGQAEQYF. Here the CDR3 DNA reads TGTGCCAGCTCACCACCGGGACAGGCCGAGCAGTACTTC.

This clone has only one observation. The J gene is TRBJ2-3, the V gene TRBV5-4; 8 bases map to TRBD2. Germline V gives CDR1 SGHNT, CDR2 YYREEE (reference sequence). The CDR3 sequence is 14 residues long. With 2 bases clipped from V and 6 bases from J, the junction kept 5 bases outside the gene matches. The CDR3 loop reads CASSLRGGADTQYF. CDR3 sequence (DNA): TGTGCCAGCAGCTTACGGGGGGGGGCCGATACGCAGTATTTT.

The CDR3 is CASSSGQGAYEQYF. CDR3 nucleotide sequence: TGTGCCAGCTCATCGGGACAGGGCGCCTACGAGCAGTACTTC. The chain combines TRBV18 with TRBJ2-7; 9 bases are a match to TRBD1. The CDR3 contains 14 residues. In germline, CDR1 is KGHSH, CDR2 LQKENI. J lost 2 bases, V lost 5 bases, and 4 bases had no gene match.

The chain uses TRBV5-1 and TRBJ2-3; D perhaps matches TRBD2 (6 bases). V was cut by 4 bases and J by 8 bases, with 20 bases left in between. CDR3 length: 15 residues. Per the germline V gene, CDR1 is SGHRS and CDR2 is YFSETQ. CDR3 nucleotides: TGCGCCAGCAGCACCTCGGGACTCCGGCTTGGTACGCAGTATTTT. This translates into CASSTSGLRLGTQYF.